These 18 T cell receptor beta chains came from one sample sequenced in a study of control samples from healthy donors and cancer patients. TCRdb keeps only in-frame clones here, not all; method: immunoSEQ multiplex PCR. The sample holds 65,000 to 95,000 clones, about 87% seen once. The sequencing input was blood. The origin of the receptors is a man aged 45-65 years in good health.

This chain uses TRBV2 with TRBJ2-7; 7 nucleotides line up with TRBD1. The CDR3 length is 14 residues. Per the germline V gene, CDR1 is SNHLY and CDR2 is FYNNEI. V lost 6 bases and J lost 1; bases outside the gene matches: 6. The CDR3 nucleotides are TGTGCCAGCAGCCTCGGACAGGCTTCCTACGAGCAGTACGTC. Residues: CASSLGQASYEQYV.

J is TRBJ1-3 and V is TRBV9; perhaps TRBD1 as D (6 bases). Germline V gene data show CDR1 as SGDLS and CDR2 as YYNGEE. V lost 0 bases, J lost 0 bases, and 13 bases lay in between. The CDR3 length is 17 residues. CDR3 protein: CASSVGGGPYSGNTIYF. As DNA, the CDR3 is TGTGCCAGCAGCGTAGGCGGGGGGCCCTACTCTGGAAACACCATATATTTT.

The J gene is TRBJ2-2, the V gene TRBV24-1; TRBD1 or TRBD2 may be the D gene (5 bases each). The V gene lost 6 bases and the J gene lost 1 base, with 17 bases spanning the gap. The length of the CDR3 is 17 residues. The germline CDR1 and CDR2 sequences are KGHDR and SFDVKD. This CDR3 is CATSPQQEVGNTGELFF. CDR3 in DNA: TGTGCCACCAGTCCCCAACAGGAGGTTGGGAACACCGGGGAGCTGTTTTTT.

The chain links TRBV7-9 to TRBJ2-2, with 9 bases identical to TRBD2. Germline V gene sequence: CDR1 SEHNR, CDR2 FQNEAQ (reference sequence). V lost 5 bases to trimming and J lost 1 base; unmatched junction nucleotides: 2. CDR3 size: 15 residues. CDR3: CASSPTSGNTGELFF. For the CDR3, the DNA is TGTGCCAGCAGCCCGACTAGCGGGAACACCGGGGAGCTGTTTTTT.

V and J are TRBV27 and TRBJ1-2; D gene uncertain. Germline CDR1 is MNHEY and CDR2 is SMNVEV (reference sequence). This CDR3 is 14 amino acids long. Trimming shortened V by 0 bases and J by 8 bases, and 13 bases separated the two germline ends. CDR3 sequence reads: CASSLSWGSGGYTF. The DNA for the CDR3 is TGTGCCAGCAGTTTATCCTGGGGATCGGGGGGCTACACCTTC.

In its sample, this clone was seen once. The DNA of the CDR3 is TGTGCCAGCAGCTTAGCGGGGACAGGATATGGCTACACCTTC. It specifies CASSLAGTGYGYTF. The chain uses TRBV7-8 and TRBJ1-2; 8 bases align to TRBD1. The CDR3 contains 14 residues. From germline, CDR1 is SGHVS and CDR2 FQNEAQ. V trimming: 0 bases; J trimming: 5 bases; junction bases outside the gene matches: 2.

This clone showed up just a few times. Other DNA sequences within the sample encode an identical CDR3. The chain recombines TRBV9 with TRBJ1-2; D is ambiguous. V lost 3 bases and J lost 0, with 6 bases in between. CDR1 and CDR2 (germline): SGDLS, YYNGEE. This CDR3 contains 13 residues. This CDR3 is CASSDRSNYGYTF. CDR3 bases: TGTGCCAGCAGCGATAGGTCTAACTATGGCTACACCTTC.

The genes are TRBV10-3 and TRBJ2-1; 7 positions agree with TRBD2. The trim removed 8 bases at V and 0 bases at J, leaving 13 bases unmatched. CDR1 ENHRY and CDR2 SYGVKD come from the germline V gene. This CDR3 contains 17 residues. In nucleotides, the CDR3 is TGTGCCATCGGAACCACCCCAGCGGGACGCTCCTACAATGAGCAGTTCTTC. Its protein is CAIGTTPAGRSYNEQFF.

The CDR3 sequence is CASSPSRHGEKLFF. The CDR3 region has the DNA TGTGCCAGCTCACCATCCCGACATGGGGAAAAACTGTTTTTT. The gene calls are TRBV18 and TRBJ1-4; D gene ambiguous. There are 14 residues in the CDR3. Germline V gene data show CDR1 as KGHSH and CDR2 as LQKENI. V lost 2 bases and J lost 8, with 12 bases in between.

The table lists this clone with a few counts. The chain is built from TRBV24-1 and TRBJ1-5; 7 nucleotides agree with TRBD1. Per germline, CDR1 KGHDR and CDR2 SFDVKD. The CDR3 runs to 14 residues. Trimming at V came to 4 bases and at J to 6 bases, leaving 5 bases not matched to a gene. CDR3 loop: CATSEKGAGQPQHF. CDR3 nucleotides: TGTGCCACCAGTGAGAAGGGGGCTGGTCAGCCCCAGCATTTT.

The CDR3 DNA is TGTGCCAGCAGTTTTCTGTCGAGGAACACCGGGGAGCTGTTTTTT. Protein product: CASSFLSRNTGELFF. This chain links TRBV27 with TRBJ2-2; unclear D gene. CDR3 size: 15 residues. Germline CDR1 is MNHEY and CDR2 is SMNVEV (reference sequence). Trimming left V 3 bases short and J 1 base short, with 9 bases between.

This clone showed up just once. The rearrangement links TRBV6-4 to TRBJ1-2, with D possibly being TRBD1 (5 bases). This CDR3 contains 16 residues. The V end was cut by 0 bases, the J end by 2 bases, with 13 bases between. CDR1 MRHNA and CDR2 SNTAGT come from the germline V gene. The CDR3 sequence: CASSDSYNTGNYGYTF. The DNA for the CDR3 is TGTGCCAGCAGTGACTCCTATAATACAGGCAACTATGGCTACACCTTC.

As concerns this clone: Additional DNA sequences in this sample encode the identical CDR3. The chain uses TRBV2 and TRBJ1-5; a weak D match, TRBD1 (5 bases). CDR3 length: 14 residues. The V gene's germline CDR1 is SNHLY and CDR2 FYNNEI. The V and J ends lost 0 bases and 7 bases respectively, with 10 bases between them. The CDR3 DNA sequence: TGTGCCAGCAGTGAAGCGGGGGGAAGCCAGCCCCAGCATTTT. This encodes CASSEAGGSQPQHF.

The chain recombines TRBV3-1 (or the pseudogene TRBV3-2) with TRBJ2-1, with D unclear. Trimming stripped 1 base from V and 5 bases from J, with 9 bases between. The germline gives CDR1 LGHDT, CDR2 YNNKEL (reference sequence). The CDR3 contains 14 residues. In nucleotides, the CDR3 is TGTGCCAGCAGCCAAGTAGATCTGGACAATGAGCAGTTCTTC. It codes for CASSQVDLDNEQFF.

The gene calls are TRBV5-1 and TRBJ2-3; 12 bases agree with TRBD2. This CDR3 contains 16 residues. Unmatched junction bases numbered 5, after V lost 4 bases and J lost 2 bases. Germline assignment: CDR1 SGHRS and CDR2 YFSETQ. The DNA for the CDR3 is TGCGCCAGCAGCGGTACTAGCGGGGGGACCACAGATACGCAGTATTTT. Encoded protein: CASSGTSGGTTDTQYF.

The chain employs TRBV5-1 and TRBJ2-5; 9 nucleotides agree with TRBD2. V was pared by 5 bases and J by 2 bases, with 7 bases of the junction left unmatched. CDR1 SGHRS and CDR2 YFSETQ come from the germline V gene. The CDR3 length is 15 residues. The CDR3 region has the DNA TGCGCCAGCAGTTGGGGCGGGGGGGCTCAAGAGACCCAGTACTTC. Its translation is CASSWGGGAQETQYF. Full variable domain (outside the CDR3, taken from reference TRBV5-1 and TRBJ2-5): KAGVTQTPRYLIKTRGQQVTLSCSPISGHRSVSWYQQTPGQGLQFLFEYFSETQRNKGNFPGRFSGRQFSNSRSEMNVSTLELGDSALYLCASSWGGGAQETQYFGPGTRLLVL.

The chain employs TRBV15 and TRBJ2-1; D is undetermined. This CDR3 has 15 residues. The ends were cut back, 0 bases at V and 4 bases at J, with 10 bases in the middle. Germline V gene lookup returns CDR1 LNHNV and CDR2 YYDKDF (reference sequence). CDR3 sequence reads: CATSRDLGEYNEQFF. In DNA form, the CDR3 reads TGTGCCACCAGCAGAGATCTGGGCGAGTACAATGAGCAGTTCTTC.

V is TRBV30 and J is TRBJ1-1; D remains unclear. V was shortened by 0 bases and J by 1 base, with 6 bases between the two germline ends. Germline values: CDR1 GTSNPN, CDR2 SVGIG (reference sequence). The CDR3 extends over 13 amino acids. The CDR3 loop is CAWSVGGNTEAFF. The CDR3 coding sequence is TGTGCCTGGAGTGTTGGAGGGAACACTGAAGCTTTCTTT. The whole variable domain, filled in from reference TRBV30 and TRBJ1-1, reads SQTIHQWPATLVQPVGSPLSLECTVEGTSNPNLYWYRQAAGRGLQLLFYSVGIGQISSEVPQNLSASRPQDRQFILSSKKLLLSDSGFYLCAWSVGGNTEAFFGQGTRLTVV.